This T cell receptor (beta chain) was documented in a study of OX40 agonist ivuxolimab in advanced cancers. Study-level information: A partial response was reached by three patients: one with hepatocellular carcinoma and two with cutaneous melanoma.

With respect to this clone: The antigen is not known.

General study results and limits: Not determined was the antigen specificity of the expanded peripheral T cells. Among the least clonally expanded were partial responders at 0.1-3.0 mg/kg.

This CDR3 region has 17 residues. V was pared by 5 bases and J by 1 base, with 9 bases of the junction left unmatched. Germline V CDR1 and CDR2: LNHDA, SQIVND (reference sequence). The data were produced by immunoSEQ multiplex PCR, yet TCRdb's version contains in-frame clones alone and is incomplete. Of about 75,000 clones in the sample, 70% to 90% were seen once. The sequenced sample was CD4+ or CD8+ T cells sorted from blood, obtained in a trial of the OX40 agonist ivuxolimab. The gene calls are TRBV19 and TRBJ2-3; 10 bases fit TRBD1. This TCR was sampled from an adult with an advanced solid tumor such as melanoma, head and neck, liver or kidney cancer. CDR3 loop: CASSSGTGTGGTDTQYF. The CDR3, as DNA: TGTGCCAGTAGTTCGGGGACGGGGACAGGGGGCACAGATACGCAGTATTTT.